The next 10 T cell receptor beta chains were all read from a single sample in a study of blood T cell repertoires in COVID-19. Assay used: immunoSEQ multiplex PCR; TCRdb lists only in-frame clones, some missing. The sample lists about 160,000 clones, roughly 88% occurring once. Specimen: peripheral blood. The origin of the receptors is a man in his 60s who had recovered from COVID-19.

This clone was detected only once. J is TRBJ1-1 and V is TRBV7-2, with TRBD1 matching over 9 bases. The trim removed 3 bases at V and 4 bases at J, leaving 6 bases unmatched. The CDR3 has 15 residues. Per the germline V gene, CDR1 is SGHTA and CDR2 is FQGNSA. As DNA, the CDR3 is TGTGCCAGCAGCTTGGGACAGGGAAGGGTCACTGAAGCTTTCTTT. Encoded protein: CASSLGQGRVTEAFF.

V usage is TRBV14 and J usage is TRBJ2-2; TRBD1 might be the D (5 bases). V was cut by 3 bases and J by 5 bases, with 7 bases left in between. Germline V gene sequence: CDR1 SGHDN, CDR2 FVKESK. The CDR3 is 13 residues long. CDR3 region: CASSHTGTGELFF. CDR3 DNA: TGTGCCAGCAGCCATACAGGAACCGGGGAGCTGTTTTTT.

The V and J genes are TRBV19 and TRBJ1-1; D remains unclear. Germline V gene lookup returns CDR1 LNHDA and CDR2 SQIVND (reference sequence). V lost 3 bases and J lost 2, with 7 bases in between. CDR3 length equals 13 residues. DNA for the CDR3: TGTGCCAGTAGTATTAAAAGCAACACTGAAGCTTTCTTT. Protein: CASSIKSNTEAFF.

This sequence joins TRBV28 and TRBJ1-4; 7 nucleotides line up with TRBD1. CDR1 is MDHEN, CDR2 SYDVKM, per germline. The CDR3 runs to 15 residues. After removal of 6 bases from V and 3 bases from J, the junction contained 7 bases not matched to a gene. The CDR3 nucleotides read TGTGCCAGCAGCCTCCAAGGGACAGCTAATGAAAAACTGTTTTTT. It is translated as CASSLQGTANEKLFF.

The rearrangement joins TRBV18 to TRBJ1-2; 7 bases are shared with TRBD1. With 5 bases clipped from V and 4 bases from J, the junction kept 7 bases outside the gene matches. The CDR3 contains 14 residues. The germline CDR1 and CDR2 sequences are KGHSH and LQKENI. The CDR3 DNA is TGTGCCAGCTCAGGCCTGGGGGACAGCTATGGCTACACCTTC. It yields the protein CASSGLGDSYGYTF.

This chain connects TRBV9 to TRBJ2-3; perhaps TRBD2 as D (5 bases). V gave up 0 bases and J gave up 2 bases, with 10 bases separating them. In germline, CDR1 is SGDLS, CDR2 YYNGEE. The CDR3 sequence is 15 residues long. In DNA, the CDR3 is TGTGCCAGCAGCGTAGATGGAGGATCCACAGATACGCAGTATTTT. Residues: CASSVDGGSTDTQYF. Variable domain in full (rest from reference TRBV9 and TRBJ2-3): DSGVTQTPKHLITATGQRVTLRCSPRSGDLSVYWYQQSLDQGLQFLIQYYNGEERAKGNILERFSAQQFPDLHSELNLSSLELGDSALYFCASSVDGGSTDTQYFGPGTRLTVL.

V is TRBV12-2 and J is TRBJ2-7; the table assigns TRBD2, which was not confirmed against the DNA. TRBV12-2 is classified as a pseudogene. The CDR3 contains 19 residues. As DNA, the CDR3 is TGTGCAAGTCGCCGACTGGTTGAGGATCGGGGGGGACGAGCCTACGAGCAGTACTTC. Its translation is CASRRLVEDRGGRAYEQYF.

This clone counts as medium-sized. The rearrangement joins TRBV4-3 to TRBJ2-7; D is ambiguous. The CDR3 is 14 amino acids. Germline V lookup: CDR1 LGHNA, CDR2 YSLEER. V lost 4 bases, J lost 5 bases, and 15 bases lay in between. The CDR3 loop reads CASSLTLEGNEQYF. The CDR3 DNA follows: TGCGCCAGCAGCCTTACCCTAGAAGGAAACGAGCAGTACTTC.

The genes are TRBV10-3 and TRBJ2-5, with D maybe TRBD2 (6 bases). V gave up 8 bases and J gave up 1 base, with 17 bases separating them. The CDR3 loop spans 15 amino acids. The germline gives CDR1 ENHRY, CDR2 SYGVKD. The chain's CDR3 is CAIRDGGGTQETQYF. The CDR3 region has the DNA TGTGCCATCCGGGACGGGGGAGGTACCCAAGAGACCCAGTACTTC.

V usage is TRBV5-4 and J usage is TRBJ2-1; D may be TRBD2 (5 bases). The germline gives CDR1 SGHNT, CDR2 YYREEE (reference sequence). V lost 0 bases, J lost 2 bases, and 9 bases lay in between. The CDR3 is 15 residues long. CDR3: CASSLVRAAYNEQFF. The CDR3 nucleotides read TGTGCCAGCAGCTTGGTGCGGGCCGCCTACAATGAGCAGTTCTTC. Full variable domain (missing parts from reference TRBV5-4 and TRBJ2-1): ETGVTQSPTHLIKTRGQQVTLRCSSQSGHNTVSWYQQALGQGPQFIFQYYREEENGRGNFPPRFSGLQFPNYSSELNVNALELDDSALYLCASSLVRAAYNEQFFGPGTRLTVL.